Described below is a single T cell receptor (beta chain) sequence and its context. The antigen it recognizes is unknown. No much larger clonotype is one base removed from it; base qualities were not supplied. The cohort was made up of 500 to 850 healthy bone marrow donors. At the time of sampling, all cohort members were nominally healthy, though unrecorded immune exposures were likely present. The donor was CMV seronegative and was included in the group of a few hundred seronegative cohort members. A peripheral blood sample was collected from each donor, and TCR beta sequencing was performed on peripheral blood mononuclear cells. The Qiagen DNeasy Blood Extraction Kit was used to extract genomic DNA from the blood cell samples. This specimen comes from a study of cytomegalovirus exposure and HLA in healthy donors (dated by TCRdb to about 2017). In the study overall: An earlier analysis of 587 of the donors reported about 280 Gb of sequence data and 117 million unique TCR beta sequences obtained from approximately 180 million T cells. Approximately 300 gigabases of sequencing data and 70 million to 100 million unique TCR sequences were included in an early release covering about 700 HLA-typed donors. Of the approximately 400 genotyped donors, 81% fell in the genetic ancestry cluster associated with self-reported Caucasian donors. The aim of the study was to test whether cataloging public T cell receptors could identify signatures of past pathogen exposure. The T cell repertoires of under 750 subjects were profiled by immunosequencing and related to cytomegalovirus serostatus. Besides the first cohort of approximately 670 subjects, a separate validation cohort made up of roughly 120 different subjects was used. The study combined high-throughput TCR immunosequencing, statistical association of individual TCRs with disease status, and machine learning to predict cytomegalovirus infection status. A later analysis re-analyzed previously published TCR beta repertoires from 600 to 850 donors and added high-resolution HLA genotyping to study TCR occurrence patterns. Rather than drawing on any new phenotypic data, the later analysis identified candidate immune exposures from TCR beta sequences and the way those sequences occurred across donors. In an earlier analysis of more than 550 of the donors, high-throughput TCR beta sequencing was used to judge whether each TCR beta V gene segment behaved as functional or pseudogenic. Donor age, sex, ethnicity and CMV serostatus were compiled alongside the repertoire data. Genome-wide SNP genotypes for about three fifths of the roughly 670 donors were used in a later genetic analysis, which treated that subset as a discovery cohort. All discovery cohort repertoires had been generated using a single sequencing platform. Class I and class II HLA loci were covered by the typing at four-digit resolution. Typing coverage differed by locus: A, B, C, DRB1 and DQB1 were typed in roughly 620-640 donors, DQA1 in around 500, DPA1 in some 600, and DPB1 in just under 490. Because of strong linkage in the cohort, four to six DR-DQ haplotypes were treated as single units for association and clustering. On average, over 200,000 unique TCR beta nucleotide sequences were sequenced per donor among 398 genotyped donors of the cohort, with roughly a sixth of those sequences being non-productive. What the study reported, not specific to this receptor: The authors suggested that the approach could potentially be generalized to other disease states and immunological phenotypes. Because counts were too low, roughly 18 rarely observed V segments, including chromosome 9 orphons, were left out of the earlier analysis of 500 to 750 of the donors. The 87-base-pair reads could not distinguish some IMGT-functional V segments, including TRBV6-2 and TRBV6-3, so those segments were excluded. A further reported finding was that TCR beta sequences accurately predicted the HLA-A and HLA-B alleles for most subjects in the first cohort. Several of the top co-occurrence clusters appeared to be linked to parvovirus B19, influenza, CMV and Epstein-Barr virus, according to a later analysis. A later genetic analysis associated a missense DCLRE1C variant with V-gene and J-gene trimming of TCR beta chains, and an independent cohort replicated the association. Across donors, most TCR sequences were observed very rarely, whereas some public TCRs were present in many individuals. In a later analysis, HLA-associated TCR beta chains showed more clonal expansion and lower generation probabilities than non-associated chains that were equally common. In a later genetic analysis, fewer N-insertions in productive TCRs were reported among donors in an Asian-associated ancestry cluster than the approximately 670-donor mean. HLA typing was unavailable for some donors at each locus, so association tests used only the typed subset. When HLA alleles, especially DR and DQ, strongly co-occurred, TCR associations were difficult to assign to individual alleles. In an earlier analysis of about 600 of the donors, most TCR beta V segments appeared in productive rearrangements about 87% or about 30% of the time, broadly matching IMGT annotations. Immune exposure information for the cohort was limited to CMV serostatus. A total of fewer than 200 TCR beta chains were listed by the study as associated with cytomegalovirus. According to a later analysis, most CMV-associated TCR beta chains appeared to be HLA-restricted, and the HLA associations seemed to be driven largely by CMV exposure. The sequencing pipeline was judged likely to have produced a cluster of highly shared sequence variants as a technical artifact. The classifier was reported to diagnose cytomegalovirus status with high specificity and sensitivity in both the original and validation cohorts. This cohort had only TCR beta chains sequenced, and the lack of alpha or paired-chain data limited which features could be detected. In a later analysis, 16,951 TCR beta sequences were associated with specific HLA alleles at a false discovery rate of 0.05. In vitro tests confirmed that a few of the cytomegalovirus-associated TCR beta chains recognize cytomegalovirus antigens. Linkage disequilibrium might explain the correlated functional status among segregating V segments, but an unknown experimental factor could not be ruled out. Presence/absence analyses assumed roughly uniform sequencing depth across donors, an assumption that may not hold. According to a later analysis, TCR association rates differed among HLA loci, with DRB1 alleles showing the most associated TCRs and HLA-C alleles showing the fewest.

Receptors were amplified or captured by the immunoSEQ multiplex PCR assay. For the multiplex PCR, a mixture combining 60 forward primers for TCR Vbeta segments and 13 reverse primers for TCR Jbeta segments was used. The CDR3 region of rearranged TCR beta genes was amplified from genomic DNA by a multiplex PCR assay. Amplified TCR beta libraries were sequenced as 87-base-pair reads on the Illumina HiSeq System. The study's own analysis went as follows. Across the 600 to 700 repertoires, a later analysis counted 75 million to 90 million unique TCR beta chains, 8.5 million to 12 million of which were shared by at least two donors. To remove PCR and sequencing errors, raw reads were error-corrected and collapsed into unique sequences using a nearest-neighbor algorithm that merged closely related sequences. Alignment of CDR3 sequences to IMGT reference sequences was used to assign V, D and J gene segments. Each retained sequence needed at least a six-nucleotide match to both a V gene segment and a J gene segment. A rearrangement was called productive if the CDR3 had no stop codons and remained in frame with V and J, and every other rearrangement was called non-productive. Following IMGT convention, CDR3 was defined as the stretch from the second conserved V-encoded cysteine to the conserved J-encoded phenylalanine. In an earlier analysis of around 540 of the donors, sequences lacking an unambiguous match to a single V gene segment were excluded. An earlier analysis of approximately 590 of the donors called V segments functional above 56.7% productive rearrangements and segregating when the between-donor standard deviation exceeded 5%. To diagnose cytomegalovirus status from the catalog of TCR beta chain sequences, a statistical classification framework was built. A later analysis assigned V and J genes by comparing TCR nucleotide sequences with IMGT/GENE-DB human TR gene sequences. A later analysis assigned CDR3 sequences and most-parsimonious VDJ recombination scenarios with the TCRdist pipeline. In a later analysis, each TCR beta chain was defined by its CDR3 amino acid sequence together with its V-gene family, and reads without a unique V-gene family were excluded. To address suspected cross-contamination and a sequencing artifact, a later analysis removed 592 highly shared, low-generation-probability nucleotide sequences. In a later analysis, a clonal expansion index was calculated for each public chain from normalized within-repertoire ranks of inferred template counts. Generation probabilities in a later analysis came from a VDJ recombination model fitted to out-of-frame rearrangements, and those results were checked against IGoR. In a later analysis, hypergeometric tests were used to score TCR-TCR, TCR-HLA and TCR-CMV co-occurrence, with a repertoire-size bias correction applied to TCR pairs. False discovery rates were estimated in a later analysis by permuting HLA or CMV assignments 20 times. In a later analysis, co-occurring TCRs were grouped using DBSCAN, with TCRdist sequence similarity added in when clustering inside HLA-allele-positive subsets. Repertoires with fewer than 30,000 or more than 120,000 public chains were left out of co-occurrence clustering, as were about 5 repertoires with anomalous nucleotide sharing. The table was pulled from immuneACCESS by TCRdb, which kept in-frame rearrangements only. Such tables lose some clones; where checked, under half of the loss comes from unresolved V genes, and the rest has no known cause. V and J calls and clone size are as listed in that table; D and trimming were resolved from the DNA. The sample data list about 140,000 clones, and 79% of these were observed just once. Of the sample, more than 3% is held by the ten largest clones.

Measured from the cysteine to the phenylalanine, the CDR3 is 12 residues long. Only the CDR3 region is kept as DNA, spanning 36 bases read in frame from base 1. CDR1 SGHTA and CDR2 FQGNSA were looked up in the germline V gene. V gives up 4 bases and J gives up 6 bases, and the segment between their germline ends measures 6 bases. The sequencing sample was made of PBMCs. The sequence joins TRBV7-2 to TRBJ2-2, with the D gene too uncertain to name. The TCR comes from a female donor in good health and CMV-seronegative. The DNA reads TGTGCCAGCAGCTCCTTAGCCGGGGAGCTGTTTTTT. Protein translation: CASSSLAGELFF.